A single sample gave rise to the 27 T cell receptor beta chains below, sequenced in a study of blood T cells in healthy people across ages. A J-beta primer mix and a sample-barcoded 5' primer were used in a second PCR of about 7 to 11 cycles. TCRdb re-analysed the 5' RACE reads in MiXCR, keeping a single row per CDR3 protein. This table holds 1.2 million to 1.5 million distinct CDR3 sequences, 40% to 50% found once. The sequenced material came from blood. The receptor source for this set is a woman younger than 30 in good health.

This clonotype was counted a few times. The V call is TRBV2, the J call TRBJ2-1, with D possibly being TRBD1 or TRBD2 (5 bases each). The germline V and J ends were trimmed by 5 bases and 15 bases, with 26 bases remaining between them. This CDR3 region has 15 residues. CDR1 SNHLY and CDR2 FYNNEI come from the germline V gene. CDR3: CASSSLDSLEGDRFF. The CDR3 DNA reads TGTGCCAGCAGTTCCCTCGACAGCCTAGAGGGTGATAGGTTCTTC.

The sample holds one count of this clonotype. At one end the junction does not follow the germline gene, possibly because of a read error. The gene calls are TRBV4-1 and TRBJ2-7; D may be TRBD1 or TRBD2 (5 bases each). Germline CDR1 MGHRA, CDR2 YSYEKL. CDR3 length: 13 amino acids. CDR3 DNA sequence: TGCGTCAGCAGCCAAGGGACCTCCTACGAGCAGTACTTC. It is translated as CVSSQGTSYEQYF.

A few counts support this clonotype. J is TRBJ2-7 and V is TRBV7-9; 11 positions agree with TRBD2. Germline assignment: CDR1 SEHNR and CDR2 FQNEAQ (reference sequence). The J segment lost 0 bases and the V segment lost 4 bases, leaving 11 bases of the junction unmatched. CDR3 size: 18 residues. The CDR3 DNA reads as TGTGCCAGCAGCTCCCCGACCGGGACTAGCGGTCGCTCCTACGAGCAGTACTTC. This gives the protein CASSSPTGTSGRSYEQYF.

The chain recombines TRBV29-1 with TRBJ2-1, with a weak D call TRBD2 (6 bases). Trimming stripped 4 bases from V and 3 bases from J, with 10 bases between. The CDR3 is 13 amino acids. The germline CDR1 and CDR2 sequences are SQVTM and ANQGSEA. The CDR3 here is CSVVIGSYNEQFF. The CDR3 bases are TGCAGCGTTGTAATCGGGAGCTACAATGAGCAGTTCTTC.

The table lists this clonotype with a few counts. V and J are TRBV30 and TRBJ2-3; 7 bases line up with TRBD2. Germline CDR1 is GTSNPN and CDR2 is SVGIG (reference sequence). The CDR3 extends over 17 amino acids. V lost 3 bases and J lost 2; bases outside the gene matches: 14. This CDR3 reads CAWRHPGGAGLTDTQYF. The CDR3, as DNA: TGTGCCTGGAGGCACCCGGGAGGAGCGGGCCTCACAGATACGCAGTATTTT.

The chain employs TRBV29-1 and TRBJ2-1, with 8 bases identical to TRBD2. V shed 4 bases, J shed 0 bases, and the junction held 8 bases outside the gene matches. Germline loops: CDR1 SQVTM, CDR2 ANQGSEA. There are 16 residues in the CDR3. In DNA form, the CDR3 reads TGCAGCGTTGTTTCGGCGGGGGGCATCTCCTACAATGAGCAGTTCTTC. It codes for CSVVSAGGISYNEQFF.

The rearrangement links TRBV20-1 to TRBJ1-1; D call uncertain. The CDR3 covers 14 residues. The germline gives CDR1 DFQATT, CDR2 SNEGSKA (reference sequence). Trimming took off 0 bases at V and 12 bases at J, with 20 bases between the two ends. CDR3 in amino acids: CSARDPGFIGESFF. The CDR3 nucleotides read TGCAGTGCTAGAGACCCTGGATTCATTGGGGAGTCTTTCTTT.

This chain joins TRBV7-2 and TRBJ1-1; a weak D match, TRBD1 (5 bases). With 0 bases removed from V and 3 bases from J, the gap between germline ends came to 14 bases. CDR1 is SGHTA and CDR2 is FQGNSA in the germline V gene. This CDR3 is built from 16 residues. The chain's CDR3 is CASSLAEAGIYTEAFF. For the CDR3, the DNA is TGTGCCAGCAGCTTAGCGGAAGCAGGGATATACACTGAAGCTTTCTTT.

The V and J genes are TRBV7-9 and TRBJ1-2, with 9 bases fitting TRBD1. The CDR3 spans 15 residues. Germline values: CDR1 SEHNR, CDR2 FQNEAQ (reference sequence). The trim removed 5 bases at V and 6 bases at J, leaving 10 bases unmatched. Here the CDR3 DNA reads TGTGCCAGCAGCATAACAGGGGGCCGGGAGAATGGCTACACCTTC. Its translation is CASSITGGRENGYTF.

This clonotype was observed a handful of times. The chain combines TRBV29-1 with TRBJ1-2; tentative D call: TRBD1 (6 bases). The CDR3 is made up of 12 amino acids. Germline lookup yields CDR1 SQVTM and CDR2 ANQGSEA. Trimming left V 6 bases short and J 4 bases short, with 12 bases between. This chain's CDR3 is CSVETGIYGYTF. The DNA for the CDR3 is TGCAGCGTCGAAACAGGGATCTATGGCTACACCTTC.

This sequence joins TRBV10-3 and TRBJ1-1; the match to TRBD1 covers 7 bases. V trimming: 0 bases; J trimming: 1 base; junction bases outside the gene matches: 2. Germline CDR1 is ENHRY and CDR2 is SYGVKD. The CDR3 is 15 residues long. The CDR3 sequence is CAISESRTGNTEAFF. The CDR3 DNA follows: TGTGCCATCAGTGAGTCGAGGACAGGGAACACTGAAGCTTTCTTT.

Of note for this clonotype: This may stem from a read error, because a much larger clone lies one nucleotide away. The chain carries TRBV7-2 and TRBJ2-3; D is possibly TRBD2 (5 bases). CDR3 length: 14 amino acids. V lost 8 bases to trimming and J lost 0 bases, with 12 bases between them. Germline V lookup: CDR1 SGHTA, CDR2 FQGNSA. The DNA for the CDR3 is TGTGCCAGCGGCGTTAGAGGGAGCACAGATACGCAGTATTTT. Protein product: CASGVRGSTDTQYF. Full variable domain (missing parts from reference TRBV7-2 and TRBJ2-3): GAGVSQSPSNKVTEKGKDVELRCDPISGHTALYWYRQSLGQGLEFLIYFQGNSAPDKSGLPSDRFSAERTGGSVSTLTIQRTQQEDSAVYLCASGVRGSTDTQYFGPGTRLTVL.

This clonotype was picked up a small number of times. The chain recombines TRBV25-1 with TRBJ2-7; TRBD2 aligns across 8 bases. In germline, CDR1 is MGHDK, CDR2 SYGVNS. This CDR3 contains 14 residues. V dropped 11 bases and J dropped 0; count of bases not matched to a gene: 9. The CDR3 coding sequence is TGTGCCCCGTGTAGCGGGGTTAGCTCCTACGAGCAGTACTTC. Translating it yields CAPCSGVSSYEQYF.

This sequence joins TRBV6-1 and TRBJ1-1; no reliable D call. Germline loops: CDR1 MNHNS, CDR2 SASEGT. CDR3 length: 17 residues. V gave up 5 bases and J gave up 3 bases, with 22 bases separating them. The CDR3 region is CASSTAPGGGGDTEAFF. The CDR3 bases are TGTGCCAGCAGTACCGCACCGGGCGGAGGAGGCGACACTGAAGCTTTCTTT.

This chain connects TRBV15 to TRBJ2-1; D may be TRBD1 or TRBD2 (5 bases each). The CDR3 contains 14 residues. The ends were cut back, 3 bases at V and 8 bases at J, with 14 bases in the middle. Germline assignment: CDR1 LNHNV and CDR2 YYDKDF (reference sequence). In DNA, the CDR3 is TGTGCCACCAGCAGGCCGGGACCCGGGTATGAGCAGTTCTTC. This encodes CATSRPGPGYEQFF.

This clonotype has only a few counts. The chain recombines TRBV7-3 with TRBJ2-1; TRBD2 matches at 7 bases. The CDR3 is made up of 15 amino acids. V lost 2 bases, J lost 8 bases, and 9 bases stayed unmatched. Germline values: CDR1 SGHTA, CDR2 FQGTGA. The DNA of the CDR3 is TGTGCCAGCAGCTTAGATTCCAGCGGGGAGTATGAGCAGTTCTTC. It translates to CASSLDSSGEYEQFF. The full variable domain, rest sourced from reference TRBV7-3 and TRBJ2-1, is GAGVSQTPSNKVTEKGKYVELRCDPISGHTALYWYRQSLGQGPEFLIYFQGTGAADDSGLPNDRFFAVRPEGSVSTLKIQRTERGDSAVYLCASSLDSSGEYEQFFGPGTRLTVL.

This chain links TRBV5-1 with TRBJ2-1, with 9 bases lining up with TRBD2. V shed 1 base, J shed 12 bases, and the junction held 8 bases outside the gene matches. The CDR3 contains 14 residues. Per germline, CDR1 SGHRS and CDR2 YFSETQ. CDR3 coding DNA: TGCGCCAGCAGCTTGCCCCTAGCGGGACTCGGGCAGTTCTTC. This translates into CASSLPLAGLGQFF.

The chain uses TRBV7-8 and TRBJ2-5, with D possibly being TRBD1 (6 bases). This CDR3 spans 21 amino acids. Germline CDR1 SGHVS, CDR2 FQNEAQ. Trimming removed 2 bases from V and 0 bases from J, with 28 bases in between. The CDR3 nucleotides read TGTGCCAGCAGCTTATCTGTCGCGTCAGGGGTGGAAGTCGGGTACCAAGAGACCCAGTACTTC. Protein product: CASSLSVASGVEVGYQETQYF.

The chain couples TRBV4-1 to TRBJ2-5; 15 nucleotides match TRBD2. The J call may be incorrect, as the DNA end agrees better with TRBJ2-7. The length of the CDR3 is 16 residues. The germline CDR1 and CDR2 sequences are MGHRA and YSYEKL. The CDR3 DNA sequence: TGCGCCAGCCAACCCGGGACTAGCGGGAGGCAGTACGAGCAGTACTTC. Translated, it gives CASQPGTSGRQYEQYF.

This clonotype turned up a few times. V gene TRBV2 combines with J gene TRBJ2-5, with a tentative D call TRBD2 (6 bases). The CDR3 sequence is 14 residues long. Deletions cut 3 bases from V and 5 bases from J, with 13 bases between. Germline V gene data show CDR1 as SNHLY and CDR2 as FYNNEI. CDR3 sequence: CASSDPGSRETQYF. The CDR3 nucleotides are TGTGCCAGCAGTGATCCCGGGAGTAGGGAGACCCAGTACTTC.

The chain recombines TRBV30 with TRBJ2-1; D is possibly TRBD1 or TRBD2 (6 bases each). Trimming took off 4 bases at V and 4 bases at J, with 11 bases between the two ends. Germline-derived CDR1 and CDR2 are GTSNPN and SVGIG (reference sequence). The length of the CDR3 is 13 residues. The CDR3 sequence is CAWKGGLYNEQFF. The DNA for the CDR3 is TGTGCCTGGAAAGGGGGACTTTACAATGAGCAGTTCTTC.

J is TRBJ2-2 and V is TRBV28, with 8 bases lining up with TRBD2. V trimming: 5 bases; J trimming: 3 bases; junction bases outside the gene matches: 8. The V gene's germline CDR1 is MDHEN and CDR2 SYDVKM. This CDR3 has 16 amino acids. The CDR3 region is CASSTLSGGDTGELFF. In nucleotides, the CDR3 is TGTGCCAGCAGTACATTAAGCGGGGGCGACACCGGGGAGCTGTTTTTT. Combining the CDR3 with reference TRBV28 and TRBJ2-2 gives the whole variable domain DVKVTQSSRYLVKRTGEKVFLECVQDMDHENMFWYRQDPGLGLRLIYFSYDVKMKEKGDIPEGYSVSREKKERFSLILESASTNQTSMYLCASSTLSGGDTGELFFGEGSRLTVL.

This chain uses TRBV11-2 with TRBJ2-3; D tentatively reads TRBD1 or TRBD2 (5 bases each). The CDR3 length is 13 residues. The ends were cut back, 1 base at V and 6 bases at J, with 8 bases in the middle. Germline assignment: CDR1 SGHAT and CDR2 FQNNGV. The CDR3 region has the DNA TGTGCCAGCAGCTTAGGAGGGGACGATACGCAGTATTTT. Its translation is CASSLGGDDTQYF.

The chain links TRBV6-2 or TRBV6-3 to TRBJ2-3; no clear D gene. The V end lost 4 bases, the J end lost 1 base, and 9 bases lay between the germline ends. Germline-derived CDR1 and CDR2 are MNHEY and SVGEGT. CDR3 length: 14 residues. The DNA for the CDR3 is TGTGCCAGCAGTTTCGCCTGGGGCACAGATACGCAGTATTTT. This gives the protein CASSFAWGTDTQYF.

The chain carries TRBV7-8 and TRBJ2-1; D possibly corresponds to TRBD2 (6 bases). V shed 4 bases and J shed 11 bases, with 21 bases lying between them. The CDR3 runs to 15 residues. Germline CDR1 and CDR2: SGHVS and FQNEAQ. CDR3 residues: CASSWGSGGLRKQFF. Here the CDR3 DNA reads TGTGCCAGCAGCTGGGGCAGTGGGGGGTTGAGGAAGCAGTTCTTC.

This clonotype was found a few times. This chain joins TRBV7-2 and TRBJ2-5; D gene ambiguous. The ends were cut back, 5 bases at V and 11 bases at J, with 24 bases in the middle. CDR3 length: 15 residues. Per germline, CDR1 SGHTA and CDR2 FQGNSA. The chain's CDR3 is CASSRALPAQNEQYF. The CDR3 bases are TGTGCCAGCAGCCGGGCCCTACCTGCCCAAAATGAGCAGTACTTC.

This rearrangement joins TRBV7-9 to TRBJ2-2; weak D call: TRBD2 (5 bases). The germline gives CDR1 SEHNR, CDR2 FQNEAQ (reference sequence). The V end was cut by 5 bases, the J end by 10 bases, with 14 bases between. This CDR3 is built from 13 residues. The CDR3 region is CASSIPGLEELFF. The DNA for the CDR3 is TGTGCCAGCAGCATCCCGGGGTTGGAGGAGCTGTTTTTT.